The 11 T cell receptor beta chains presented below share a single source sample, sequenced in a study of cytomegalovirus exposure and HLA in healthy donors. The PCR had 60 Vbeta and 13 Jbeta primers. Sequencing was performed with immunoSEQ multiplex PCR; in TCRdb, only in-frame clones are kept and a portion is missing. The sample includes fewer than 85,000 clones, roughly 79% of them seen just once. Sequencing was done on a sample of PBMCs. The origin of the receptors is a male donor in good health and CMV-seropositive.

The gene calls are TRBV19 and TRBJ1-1; 9 bases agree with TRBD1. The CDR3 is 17 residues long. With V trimmed by 5 bases and J by 1 base, 11 bases remained unmatched. Germline loops: CDR1 LNHDA, CDR2 SQIVND (reference sequence). CDR3 DNA: TGTGCCAGTAGTGTCCGCCGGGACAGGGTAAGGAACACTGAAGCTTTCTTT. It is translated as CASSVRRDRVRNTEAFF.

The chain joins TRBV7-9 to TRBJ2-2; 8 bases are a match to TRBD2. The germline V gene encodes CDR1 SEHNR and CDR2 FQNEAQ (reference sequence). This CDR3 comprises 18 residues. J gave up 2 bases and V 4 bases, and 12 bases lay outside the gene matches. The CDR3 nucleotides are TGTGCCAGCAGCTCCCCCGGGGGGAGCGGGAGTAACACCGGGGAGCTGTTTTTT. Protein: CASSSPGGSGSNTGELFF. The whole variable domain, remainder taken from reference TRBV7-9 and TRBJ2-2, is DTGVSQNPRHKITKRGQNVTFRCDPISEHNRLYWYRQTLGQGPEFLTYFQNEAQLEKSRLLSDRFSAERPKGSFSTLEIQRTEQGDSAMYLCASSSPGGSGSNTGELFFGEGSRLTVL.

The chain couples TRBV28 to TRBJ2-7; D not certain. The CDR3 spans 17 residues. Germline CDR1 and CDR2: MDHEN and SYDVKM. V was pared by 7 bases and J by 0 bases, with 22 bases between. CDR3 loop: CASIPPAAGSSSYEQYF. For the CDR3, the DNA is TGTGCCAGCATCCCACCGGCCGCAGGATCCAGCTCCTACGAGCAGTACTTC. Full variable domain (remainder filled in from reference TRBV28 and TRBJ2-7): DVKVTQSSRYLVKRTGEKVFLECVQDMDHENMFWYRQDPGLGLRLIYFSYDVKMKEKGDIPEGYSVSREKKERFSLILESASTNQTSMYLCASIPPAAGSSSYEQYFGPGTRLTVT.

The V gene is TRBV28, the J gene TRBJ2-7; D is unresolved. The CDR3 consists of 12 residues. CDR1 is MDHEN, CDR2 SYDVKM, per germline. Trimming removed 3 bases from V and 3 bases from J, with 6 bases in between. CDR3 nucleotide sequence: TGTGCCAGCAGTTTTTCGGGCTACGAGCAGTACTTC. It codes for CASSFSGYEQYF.

This clone appeared once. The rearrangement joins TRBV28 to TRBJ2-5, with D tentatively TRBD1 (6 bases). The V gene lost 3 bases and the J gene lost 2 bases, with 10 bases spanning the gap. The CDR3 totals 14 residues. The germline gives CDR1 MDHEN, CDR2 SYDVKM. The CDR3 region has the DNA TGTGCCAGCAGTTTCACGGACAGTCAAGAGACCCAGTACTTC. The encoded protein is CASSFTDSQETQYF. Full variable domain (outside the CDR3, taken from reference TRBV28 and TRBJ2-5): DVKVTQSSRYLVKRTGEKVFLECVQDMDHENMFWYRQDPGLGLRLIYFSYDVKMKEKGDIPEGYSVSREKKERFSLILESASTNQTSMYLCASSFTDSQETQYFGPGTRLLVL.

The chain couples TRBV5-1 to TRBJ1-4; D call uncertain. From germline, CDR1 is SGHRS and CDR2 YFSETQ. With 1 base removed from V and 3 bases from J, the gap between germline ends came to 16 bases. The CDR3 spans 17 residues. The CDR3 DNA reads as TGCGCCAGCAGCTTGAGGGAAAGCGGTAATTCTAATGAAAAACTGTTTTTT. Translating gives CASSLRESGNSNEKLFF. Filled out from reference TRBV5-1 and TRBJ1-4, the complete variable domain reads KAGVTQTPRYLIKTRGQQVTLSCSPISGHRSVSWYQQTPGQGLQFLFEYFSETQRNKGNFPGRFSGRQFSNSRSEMNVSTLELGDSALYLCASSLRESGNSNEKLFFGSGTQLSVL.

The chain employs TRBV27 and TRBJ1-6; no definite D call. The CDR3 contains 13 residues. V lost 5 bases to trimming and J lost 8 bases, with 10 bases between them. Germline CDR1 MNHEY, CDR2 SMNVEV (reference sequence). CDR3 DNA sequence: TGTGCCAGCAGTGCGTTTATGGATTCACCCCTCCACTTT. Translating gives CASSAFMDSPLHF.

The chain recombines TRBV2 with TRBJ2-2, with 11 bases identical to TRBD2. Germline CDR1 reads SNHLY; CDR2 reads FYNNEI. The CDR3 sequence is 15 residues long. The junction had 8 bases not matched to a gene; V was cut back by 4 bases and J by 10 bases. CDR3 DNA: TGTGCCAGCAGTGTGGGTCTAGCGGGGGGTGTGGAGCTGTTTTTT. Translating gives CASSVGLAGGVELFF.

This clone came up a few times. The gene calls are TRBV6-5 and TRBJ2-7; D possibly corresponds to TRBD1 (5 bases). The CDR3 length is 14 residues. Germline V gives CDR1 MNHEY, CDR2 SVGAGI. Trimming pared 5 bases from V and 2 bases from J, leaving 13 bases between. The CDR3 protein is CASSLQGPPYEQYF. The CDR3 DNA follows: TGTGCCAGCAGTCTGCAGGGTCCTCCCTACGAGCAGTACTTC.

J is TRBJ2-7 and V is TRBV27; 7 nucleotides match TRBD2. The CDR3 covers 16 residues. Germline V gene sequence: CDR1 MNHEY, CDR2 SMNVEV (reference sequence). Unmatched junction bases numbered 7, after V lost 0 bases and J lost 2 bases. The CDR3 sequence is CASSLSGGRGTYEQYF. CDR3 bases: TGTGCCAGCAGTTTATCCGGTGGGAGGGGAACCTACGAGCAGTACTTC.

This chain joins TRBV19 and TRBJ1-2, with D perhaps TRBD1 (6 bases). Germline loops: CDR1 LNHDA, CDR2 SQIVND (reference sequence). This CDR3 has 12 residues. The ends were cut back, 5 bases at V and 10 bases at J, with 14 bases in the middle. The CDR3 is CASSFTTGDYTF. Written as DNA, the CDR3 is TGTGCCAGTAGTTTTACGACAGGAGACTACACCTTC.